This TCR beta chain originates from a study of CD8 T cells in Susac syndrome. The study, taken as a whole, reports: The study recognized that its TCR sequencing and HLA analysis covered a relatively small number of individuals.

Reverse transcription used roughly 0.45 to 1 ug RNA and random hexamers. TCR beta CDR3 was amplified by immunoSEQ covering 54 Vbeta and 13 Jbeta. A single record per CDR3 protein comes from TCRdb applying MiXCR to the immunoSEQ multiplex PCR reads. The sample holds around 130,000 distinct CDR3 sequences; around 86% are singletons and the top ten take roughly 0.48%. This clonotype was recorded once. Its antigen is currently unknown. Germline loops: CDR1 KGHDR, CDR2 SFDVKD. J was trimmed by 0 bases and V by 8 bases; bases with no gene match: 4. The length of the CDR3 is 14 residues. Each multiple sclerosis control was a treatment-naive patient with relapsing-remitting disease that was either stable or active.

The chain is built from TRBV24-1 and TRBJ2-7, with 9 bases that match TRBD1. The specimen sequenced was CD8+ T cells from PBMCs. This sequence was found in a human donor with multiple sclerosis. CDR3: CATIGTGSSYEQYF. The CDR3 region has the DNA TGTGCCACCATTGGGACAGGGAGCTCCTACGAGCAGTACTTC.